The 18 T cell receptor beta chains reported below all come from one sample, sequenced in a study of OX40 agonist ivuxolimab in advanced cancers. Clones were read by immunoSEQ multiplex PCR, and TCRdb kept only the in-frame ones, dropping some. The sample lists tens of thousands of clones, roughly four fifths occurring once. This sample comprised CD4+ or CD8+ T cells sorted from blood, obtained in a trial of the OX40 agonist ivuxolimab. These receptors were taken from an adult with an advanced solid tumor such as melanoma, head and neck, liver or kidney cancer.

J is TRBJ2-2 and V is TRBV28; no clear D gene. Looked up from germline, CDR1 is MDHEN and CDR2 is SYDVKM. Trimming took 1 base from V and 6 from J, leaving 9 bases between them. This CDR3 has 14 amino acids. The CDR3 nucleotides read TGTGCCAGCAGTTTATTTGTAAGCGCCGGGGAGCTGTTTTTT. Translated: CASSLFVSAGELFF.

V usage is TRBV19 and J usage is TRBJ2-7; 12 bases are shared with TRBD2. Germline V gene lookup returns CDR1 LNHDA and CDR2 SQIVND (reference sequence). The CDR3 covers 15 residues. The ends lost 5 bases at V and 4 bases at J; junction bases unmatched: 6. The CDR3 DNA sequence: TGTGCCAGTAGTGAACTAGCGGGAGGACTTTACGAGCAGTACTTC. Translated: CASSELAGGLYEQYF.

The rearrangement links TRBV29-1 to TRBJ1-1, with 10 bases matching TRBD1. Germline CDR1 SQVTM, CDR2 ANQGSEA. This CDR3 has 15 residues. V shed 4 bases and J 6 bases; nucleotides not matched to a gene: 11. The CDR3 region is CSVGGWTGGAAEAFF. The CDR3 DNA reads as TGCAGCGTTGGAGGGTGGACAGGGGGAGCGGCTGAAGCTTTCTTT.

The V gene is TRBV25-1, the J gene TRBJ2-3; no firm D call. The CDR3 has 14 residues. The germline CDR1 and CDR2 sequences are MGHDK and SYGVNS. Trimming left V 6 bases short and J 2 bases short, with 12 bases between. CDR3 DNA: TGTGCCAGCAGACAGTACCGGCACACAGATACGCAGTATTTT. Residues: CASRQYRHTDTQYF.

The rearrangement links TRBV19 to TRBJ1-1; no clear D. There are 13 residues in the CDR3. Trimming cost V 1 base and J 7 bases, with 10 bases left between them. Germline CDR1 reads LNHDA; CDR2 reads SQIVND (reference sequence). Written as DNA, the CDR3 is TGTGCCAGTAGTATAGGACAATCTTTTGAAGCTTTCTTT. Translating gives CASSIGQSFEAFF.

The chain's CDR3 is CASKPTQGGHYGYTF. DNA of the CDR3: TGTGCCAGCAAACCTACCCAGGGAGGACACTATGGCTACACCTTC. This chain uses TRBV28 with TRBJ1-2; perhaps TRBD1 as D (5 bases). There are 15 residues in the CDR3. The ends were cut back, 7 bases at V and 3 bases at J, with 18 bases in the middle. Per the germline V gene, CDR1 is MDHEN and CDR2 is SYDVKM.

The chain carries TRBV30 and TRBJ1-2; D call uncertain. Trimming pared 0 bases from V and 7 bases from J, leaving 12 bases between. Per the germline V gene, CDR1 is GTSNPN and CDR2 is SVGIG (reference sequence). The CDR3 extends over 13 amino acids. The CDR3 loop reads CAWSVERRGGYTF. In DNA form, the CDR3 reads TGTGCCTGGAGTGTCGAGCGTCGGGGTGGCTACACCTTC.

This clone was seen just once. CDR3 protein: CASSPLGASYNEQFF. DNA of the CDR3: TGTGCCAGCTCACCATTGGGGGCCTCCTACAATGAGCAGTTCTTC. This chain links TRBV18 with TRBJ2-1; the D gene is possibly TRBD1 (6 bases). V lost 2 bases and J lost 0, with 8 bases in between. This CDR3 spans 15 amino acids. Germline V gene sequence: CDR1 KGHSH, CDR2 LQKENI.

V usage is TRBV11-2 and J usage is TRBJ2-3; 8 bases match TRBD1. CDR3 length equals 15 residues. Germline V gene data show CDR1 as SGHAT and CDR2 as FQNNGV. J gave up 5 bases and V 5 bases, and 9 bases lay outside the gene matches. The CDR3 DNA sequence: TGTGCCAGCAGCCCAGGGTCAGGGGGCAGAGATACGCAGTATTTT. As protein: CASSPGSGGRDTQYF.

The V gene is TRBV5-1, the J gene TRBJ2-1; 9 positions match TRBD2. This CDR3 spans 17 amino acids. V lost 1 base to trimming and J lost 4 bases; unmatched junction nucleotides: 9. Per the germline V gene, CDR1 is SGHRS and CDR2 is YFSETQ. CDR3 in DNA: TGCGCCAGCAGCTTGTTGGTAGCGGGAGCCCTGTACAATGAGCAGTTCTTC. As protein: CASSLLVAGALYNEQFF.

This clone has more than one count but fewer than ten. This chain uses TRBV7-9 with TRBJ1-2; D is unresolved. Trimming cost V 2 bases and J 0 bases, with 10 bases left between them. The CDR3 has 15 residues. From germline, CDR1 is SEHNR and CDR2 FQNEAQ (reference sequence). CDR3 nucleotide sequence: TGTGCCAGCAGCTTATTTCCTTCCGCTAACTATGGCTACACCTTC. This codes for CASSLFPSANYGYTF.

The gene calls are TRBV19 and TRBJ1-2; TRBD1 is a possible D gene (5 bases). Looked up from germline, CDR1 is LNHDA and CDR2 is SQIVND (reference sequence). The CDR3 contains 13 residues. The V gene lost 8 bases and the J gene lost 11 bases, with 21 bases spanning the gap. The CDR3 protein is CASGGVPGMGYTF. CDR3 coding DNA: TGTGCCAGTGGAGGGGTCCCGGGAATGGGATACACCTTC. Full variable domain (missing parts from reference TRBV19 and TRBJ1-2): DGGITQSPKYLFRKEGQNVTLSCEQNLNHDAMYWYRQDPGQGLRLIYYSQIVNDFQKGDIAEGYSVSREKKESFPLTVTSAQKNPTAFYLCASGGVPGMGYTFGSGTRLTVV.

V usage is TRBV7-6 and J usage is TRBJ2-5, with a possible D match to TRBD2 (5 bases). V was trimmed by 5 bases and J by 2 bases, leaving 15 bases between them. In germline, CDR1 is SGHVS, CDR2 FNYEAQ. CDR3 length: 15 amino acids. CDR3 residues: CASSPKGLAQETQYF. The CDR3, as DNA: TGTGCCAGCAGCCCCAAAGGGCTAGCTCAAGAGACCCAGTACTTC.

This clone showed up just a few times. This chain uses TRBV19 with TRBJ1-1; TRBD1 might be the D (5 bases). The CDR3 totals 17 residues. The V and J ends lost 6 bases and 1 base respectively, with 21 bases between them. CDR1 and CDR2 (germline): LNHDA, SQIVND (reference sequence). The chain's CDR3 is CASREIGHYTGNTEAFF. The CDR3, as DNA: TGTGCCAGTAGGGAAATCGGACATTACACGGGGAACACTGAAGCTTTCTTT.

The chain uses TRBV30 and TRBJ2-4, with D possibly TRBD1 on 6 matching bases. V shed 0 bases and J shed 11 bases, with 14 bases lying between them. The CDR3 length is 13 residues. The germline V gene encodes CDR1 GTSNPN and CDR2 SVGIG (reference sequence). CDR3 sequence reads: CAWSVVRGEVQYF. CDR3 nucleotides: TGTGCCTGGAGTGTGGTCAGGGGAGAGGTTCAGTACTTC.

This chain joins TRBV28 and TRBJ2-7, with D perhaps matching TRBD1 or TRBD2 (5 bases each). This CDR3 region has 15 residues. Germline CDR1 and CDR2: MDHEN and SYDVKM. The V end lost 3 bases, the J end lost 2 bases, and 14 bases lay between the germline ends. CDR3 sequence (DNA): TGTGCCAGCAGTTTTTATTCCGGGACGGCCTACGAGCAGTACTTC. This translates into CASSFYSGTAYEQYF.

The chain joins TRBV15 to TRBJ2-1, with D hard to call. The CDR3 has 11 amino acids. The V gene's germline CDR1 is LNHNV and CDR2 YYDKDF (reference sequence). V was clipped by 6 bases and J by 5 bases, with 5 bases between them. The CDR3: CATRGDNEQFF. DNA of the CDR3: TGTGCCACCAGGGGCGACAATGAGCAGTTCTTC. Complete variable domain (other parts from reference TRBV15 and TRBJ2-1): DAMVIQNPRYQVTQFGKPVTLSCSQTLNHNVMYWYQQKSSQAPKLLFHYYDKDFNNEADTPDNFQSRRPNTSFCFLDIRSPGLGDTAMYLCATRGDNEQFFGPGTRLTVL.

This clone was seen a few times. The V gene is TRBV19, the J gene TRBJ1-1; D is undetermined. CDR1 is LNHDA and CDR2 is SQIVND in the germline V gene (reference sequence). CDR3 length: 14 amino acids. V gave up 2 bases and J gave up 1 base, with 8 bases separating them. The CDR3 reads CASSINSPNTEAFF. CDR3 nucleotides: TGTGCCAGTAGTATAAACAGCCCGAACACTGAAGCTTTCTTT.